This is a list of T cell receptor beta chains from one sample in a study of blood T cells in healthy people across ages. TCRdb fed the 5' RACE reads into MiXCR, producing one record per CDR3 protein. The sample records 1.4 million or so distinct CDR3 sequences, about 42% being singletons. Sequences were obtained from blood. These TCRs come from a woman aged 18-30 years in good health. Each CDR3 is given without its conserved first and last residue. Only part of the rows carry a size: once, few, many, or a class if the clone is expanded.

clone_size,v_call,cdr3_aa
NA,TRBV20-1,SAKLAGGLNEQF
NA,TRBV7-8,ASSTGNPRDEQY
NA,TRBV4-1,ASSQEVLAAFLGTDTQY
few,TRBV11-2,ASSLRSSGTGNYGYT
NA,TRBV4-3,ASSRDFDLGPYNEQF
few,TRBV7-9,ASSSLAGRNEQF
NA,TRBV4-3,ASSQEVGRMNTEAF
few,TRBV6-6,ASSPDRGSKAF
many,TRBV28,ASSPGKGWYSPLH
few,TRBV4-3,ASSQGQGIPNEKLF
few,TRBV6-2/TRBV6-3,ASSYSTLLASYNEQF
NA,TRBV6-2/TRBV6-3,ASSYSEAGGPDTQY
NA,TRBV24-1,ATGTSYNEQY
NA,TRBV20-1,SALLGHQETQY
few,TRBV12-3/TRBV12-4,ASTTGGGGRAVEQY
NA,TRBV27,ASSTTRAHEQY
once,TRBV6-5,ASSYPKGQGANTGELF
NA,TRBV6-6,ASRTVGRQETQY
once,TRBV30,AWSVGMGEQF
few,TRBV6-5,ASSLPSGVEAF
NA,TRBV12-3/TRBV12-4,ASSQQGYEKLF
NA,TRBV6-1,ASSVTGLEQY
NA,TRBV27,ASSLRLAGVYEQY
NA,TRBV6-5,ASSYQPATNEKLF
NA,TRBV4-1,ASSQVPPTGVQETQY
NA,TRBV12-3/TRBV12-4,ASSLSVGGLFNEQY
NA,TRBV7-9,ASISGAQETQY
NA,TRBV5-6,ASSLTSGINTGELF
once,TRBV18,TSSPLAGSTDTQY
many,TRBV15,ATSRGLAVSTDTQY
NA,TRBV7-2,ASSWTSGGTSTDTQY
once,TRBV9,ASSEGGQVQLTDTQY
NA,TRBV15,ATSRASTVEETQY
NA,TRBV20-1,SASLGGEGPRGELF
few,TRBV12-3/TRBV12-4,ASRLGELTNEKLF
NA,TRBV7-9,ASSLDYTQY
few,TRBV4-2,ASSQDRGTSGKDEQF
few,TRBV20-1,SAGTSGGYNEQF
few,TRBV4-3,ASSQDHRGITIGYT
NA,TRBV2,ASSTRRDYNEQF
once,TRBV27,ASSITGGAGANVLT
few,TRBV7-2,ASSNAQGRKTEAF
NA,TRBV4-3,ASSHLAGDTQY
NA,TRBV20-1,SASDSGRGYEQY
once,TRBV4-2,AGSQDEEDYGYT
few,TRBV20-1,SAPVGMNEQY
NA,TRBV24-1,ATSDYRDRGHRGEETQY
NA,TRBV29-1,SVTREYEQY
NA,TRBV6-6,ASSYTGGGDEKLF
once,TRBV4-3,ASSSRGGRNTEAF
NA,TRBV2,ASKAQANTGELF
few,TRBV3-1,ASSQARGRGELF
NA,TRBV6-6,ASSSRGQGAYEQY
few,TRBV27,ASSWAEQGSYEQY
NA,TRBV27,ASSGILARSSYNSPLH
few,TRBV14,ASSLSWGVYGYT
NA,TRBV9,ASSENPGSYNEQY
NA,TRBV27,ASSWGGDQPQH
NA,TRBV27,ASSLSSRGPYNEQF